These 6 T cell receptor beta chains came from one sample sequenced in a study of multiple sclerosis patients with progressive multifocal leukoencephalopathy. Only in-frame clones appear in the TCRdb table, and some are missing; sequencing was by immunoSEQ multiplex PCR. The sample yields roughly 34,000 clones, approximately 90% seen once. Time point defined: before natalizumab initiation. Material: PBMCs. These receptors were collected from a human donor with multiple sclerosis.

This clone occurred a few times. This rearrangement joins TRBV6-4 to TRBJ2-2; D might be TRBD1 (6 bases). CDR1 and CDR2 from the germline V gene are MRHNA and SNTAGT. The CDR3 sequence is 14 residues long. Trimming left V 3 bases short and J 1 base short, with 6 bases between. The CDR3 DNA follows: TGTGCCAGCAGTGAACAGGGGAACACCGGGGAGCTGTTTTTT. Protein sequence: CASSEQGNTGELFF.

This clone was seen only a few times. J is TRBJ1-2 and V is TRBV6-5, with D hard to call. Germline V gene sequence: CDR1 MNHEY, CDR2 SVGAGI. The CDR3 contains 14 residues. Between the trimmed V and J ends, which lost 4 bases and 1 base, there was a span of 10 bases. The CDR3 coding sequence is TGTGCCAGCAGTTCCACAAATCGTAACTATGGCTACACCTTC. Protein sequence: CASSSTNRNYGYTF.

This chain uses TRBV5-6 with TRBJ1-3, with a tentative D call TRBD1 (5 bases). Germline values: CDR1 SGHDT, CDR2 YYEEEE. Trimming removed 3 bases from V and 0 bases from J, with 10 bases in between. The CDR3 loop spans 15 amino acids. The CDR3 loop is CASSWRQLSGNTIYF. DNA of the CDR3: TGTGCCAGCAGCTGGAGACAGCTCTCTGGAAACACCATATATTTT.

The chain joins TRBV5-1 to TRBJ2-1, with D possibly being TRBD2 (6 bases). V lost 4 bases, J lost 8 bases, and 13 bases lay in between. Germline assignment: CDR1 SGHRS and CDR2 YFSETQ. This CDR3 has 13 amino acids. The CDR3 DNA reads TGCGCCAGCAGCCCCGGAGGGCACGATGAGCAGTTCTTC. Protein sequence: CASSPGGHDEQFF.

The chain uses TRBV28 and TRBJ1-5; maybe TRBD1 (6 bases). There are 15 residues in the CDR3. Germline loops: CDR1 MDHEN, CDR2 SYDVKM. Trimming took 2 bases from V and 5 from J, leaving 13 bases between them. The CDR3 DNA is TGTGCCAGCAGTTTAGGCAGGGGTACATATCAGCCCCAGCATTTT. Translating gives CASSLGRGTYQPQHF.

V and J are TRBV2 and TRBJ2-5, with D possibly being TRBD1 (6 bases). V was clipped by 5 bases and J by 11 bases, with 15 bases between them. Germline CDR1 reads SNHLY; CDR2 reads FYNNEI. The CDR3 extends over 12 amino acids. The CDR3, as DNA: TGTGCCAGCAGTTTCGAAGGGGGTGGTCAGTACTTC. The encoded protein is CASSFEGGGQYF.